What follows are 6 T cell receptor beta chains derived from one specimen sequenced in a study of blood T cell repertoires in COVID-19. TCRdb keeps only in-frame clones here, not all; method: immunoSEQ multiplex PCR. The table includes about 110,000 clones, around 82% detected once. What was sequenced was peripheral blood. Receptors were obtained from a woman in her forties or fifties with acute or convalescent COVID-19.

This clone was counted only a few times. The chain employs TRBV14 and TRBJ2-2; 7 bases match TRBD1. With V trimmed by 1 base and J by 6 bases, 8 bases remained unmatched. The CDR3 covers 16 residues. CDR1 is SGHDN, CDR2 FVKESK, per germline. In DNA form, the CDR3 reads TGTGCCAGCAGCCAAGGGGGCAGGGGGAAATCCGGGGAGCTGTTTTTT. As protein: CASSQGGRGKSGELFF.

The V and J genes are TRBV25-1 and TRBJ1-2; perhaps TRBD1 as D (5 bases). The CDR3 consists of 14 residues. CDR1 is MGHDK and CDR2 is SYGVNS in the germline V gene. Trimming took off 2 bases at V and 2 bases at J, with 9 bases between the two ends. This CDR3 is CASSEGSGNYGYTF. The CDR3 nucleotides read TGTGCCAGCAGTGAAGGGTCAGGGAACTATGGCTACACCTTC.

A single count supports this clone. This rearrangement joins TRBV18 to TRBJ1-1; possible D gene TRBD1, 6 bases. V was trimmed by 3 bases and J by 2 bases, leaving 19 bases between them. The CDR3 length is 17 residues. CDR1 KGHSH and CDR2 LQKENI come from the germline V gene. As DNA, the CDR3 is TGTGCCAGCTCACCGAGAATGACGACAGGACCCAACACTGAAGCTTTCTTT. Its translation: CASSPRMTTGPNTEAFF.

The chain combines TRBV6-5 with TRBJ1-1, with TRBD1 matching over 8 bases. The CDR3 is 12 amino acids. Germline CDR1 MNHEY, CDR2 SVGAGI. Trimming at V came to 10 bases and at J to 7 bases, leaving 8 bases not matched to a gene. DNA of the CDR3: TGTGCCACCGAAACAGGGGGTTTTGAAGCTTTCTTT. Its protein product is CATETGGFEAFF.

The chain employs TRBV7-8 and TRBJ1-6; the match to TRBD1 covers 8 bases. CDR3 length: 14 amino acids. The V and J ends lost 4 bases and 10 bases, in that order; junction bases with no gene match: 6. Looked up from germline, CDR1 is SGHVS and CDR2 is FQNEAQ. Written as DNA, the CDR3 is TGTGCCAGCAGCTCGTGGACAGGGAACTCACCCCTCCACTTT. Translation gives CASSSWTGNSPLHF.

V and J are TRBV4-1 and TRBJ1-3; D gene ambiguous. The CDR3 extends over 17 amino acids. Germline-derived CDR1 and CDR2 are MGHRA and YSYEKL. The V end was cut by 0 bases, the J end by 0 bases, with 12 bases between. Written as DNA, the CDR3 is TGCGCCAGCAGCCAAGATCCAGGTCTGCCCTCTGGAAACACCATATATTTT. Its translation: CASSQDPGLPSGNTIYF.